This note documents a single T cell receptor (beta chain) sequence. Its antigen is unknown. This sample was included in a study of blood T cells in healthy people across ages. The second PCR ran about 6 to 12 cycles with a sample-barcoded 5' primer and J-beta primers. TCRdb processed the 5' RACE reads anew with MiXCR; each CDR3 protein has one entry. The sample shows some 800,000 distinct CDR3 sequences, around 42% of them seen only once. Study-level findings and limits: Measured against age, TCR beta diversity per million T cells decreased in a roughly linear manner.

This sequence was found in a man between 60 and 75 years old in good health. The sequencing input was blood.

This CDR3 is CSVERGGAADTQYF. In DNA, the CDR3 is TGCAGCGTTGAACGTGGGGGGGCCGCAGATACGCAGTATTTT. This chain uses TRBV29-1 with TRBJ2-3, with D possibly TRBD2 on 7 matching bases. With 2 bases removed from V and 4 bases from J, the gap between germline ends came to 13 bases. Germline CDR1 SQVTM, CDR2 ANQGSEA. This CDR3 comprises 14 residues.